The 30 T cell receptor beta chains reported below all come from one sample, sequenced in a study of technical replicates of blood from several donors. Here immunoSEQ multiplex PCR was the method, and the copy in TCRdb shows in-frame clones only, minus some. Here the sample spans roughly 97,000 clones, approximately 96% being singletons. Specimen: T cells isolated from PBMCs. Receptors were obtained from a human donor in good health.

V usage is TRBV13 and J usage is TRBJ1-2; 10 bases are a match to TRBD1. The CDR3 spans 16 residues. J was trimmed by 3 bases and V by 5 bases; bases with no gene match: 9. The germline CDR1 and CDR2 sequences are PRHDT and FYEKMQ (reference sequence). DNA for the CDR3: TGTGCCAGCAGCGACGGACAGGGGGTATCATACTATGGCTACACCTTC. Its protein product is CASSDGQGVSYYGYTF.

The chain links TRBV11-3 to TRBJ1-2; D not certain. V was pared by 4 bases and J by 2 bases, with 11 bases between. CDR3 size: 14 residues. The germline CDR1 and CDR2 sequences are SGHNT and YENEEA. CDR3 region: CASSSQAGNYGYTF. Here the CDR3 DNA reads TGTGCCAGCAGCTCCCAGGCTGGGAACTATGGCTACACCTTC. Together with reference TRBV11-3 and TRBJ1-2, the CDR3 gives the full variable domain: EAGVVQSPRYKIIEKKQPVAFWCNPISGHNTLYWYLQNLGQGPELLIRYENEEAVDDSQLPKDRFSAERLKGVDSTLKIQPAELGDSAVYLCASSSQAGNYGYTFGSGTRLTVV.

The V call is TRBV5-1, the J call TRBJ2-1; 7 nucleotides agree with TRBD2. CDR1 is SGHRS, CDR2 YFSETQ, per germline. This CDR3 contains 15 residues. V was clipped by 0 bases and J by 9 bases; unmatched bases: 9. CDR3: CASSLGGLLGREQFF. CDR3 DNA: TGCGCCAGCAGCTTGGGGGGACTATTAGGGCGTGAGCAGTTCTTC.

As regards this clone: One end of the junction varies from germline; a read error may be responsible. The rearrangement links TRBV7-8 to TRBJ2-7; 7 bases are shared with TRBD1. This CDR3 spans 15 amino acids. From germline, CDR1 is SGHVS and CDR2 FQNEAQ. Here the CDR3 DNA reads TGTGCCAGCACCTTAAGGGGACAGAATGCTTACGAGCAGTACTTC. It codes for CASTLRGQNAYEQYF.

V is TRBV19 and J is TRBJ2-7; TRBD1 aligns across 8 bases. Germline loops: CDR1 LNHDA, CDR2 SQIVND (reference sequence). J was trimmed by 0 bases and V by 1 base; bases with no gene match: 5. The CDR3 totals 16 residues. In nucleotides, the CDR3 is TGTGCCAGTAGTATAGGTACCGGGACAGGCTCCTACGAGCAGTACTTC. Translated: CASSIGTGTGSYEQYF.

The chain is built from TRBV28 and TRBJ2-7, with unresolved D. CDR1 is MDHEN and CDR2 is SYDVKM in the germline V gene. The CDR3 covers 16 residues. The V end lost 4 bases, the J end lost 0 bases, and 16 bases lay between the germline ends. CDR3 amino acids: CASSSVSTASSYEQYF. The CDR3 nucleotides read TGTGCCAGCAGTTCCGTTTCGACTGCAAGCTCCTACGAGCAGTACTTC.

The chain carries TRBV2 and TRBJ2-3; D is ambiguous. Germline CDR1 SNHLY, CDR2 FYNNEI. The CDR3 runs 15 residues. The V gene lost 2 bases and the J gene lost 4 bases, with 13 bases spanning the gap. The CDR3 sequence is CASSESGYGADTQYF. The CDR3 DNA reads as TGTGCCAGCAGTGAATCCGGGTACGGTGCAGATACGCAGTATTTT. Full variable domain (remainder filled in from reference TRBV2 and TRBJ2-3): EPEVTQTPSHQVTQMGQEVILRCVPISNHLYFYWYRQILGQKVEFLVSFYNNEISEKSEIFDDQFSVERPDGSNFTLKIRSTKLEDSAMYFCASSESGYGADTQYFGPGTRLTVL.

The V call is TRBV28, the J call TRBJ2-2; 9 nucleotides match TRBD1. Germline V gene sequence: CDR1 MDHEN, CDR2 SYDVKM. V dropped 1 base and J dropped 5; count of bases not matched to a gene: 5. CDR3 length equals 16 residues. This chain's CDR3 is CASSLYGTGSTGELFF. The CDR3, as DNA: TGTGCCAGCAGTTTATATGGGACAGGGAGTACCGGGGAGCTGTTTTTT.

The J gene is TRBJ1-2, the V gene TRBV6-5; 7 bases line up with TRBD1. The CDR3 runs to 13 residues. CDR1 MNHEY and CDR2 SVGAGI come from the germline V gene. The trim removed 3 bases at V and 5 bases at J, leaving 3 bases unmatched. Here the CDR3 DNA reads TGTGCCAGCAGTTATGCAGGGGGATATGGCTACACCTTC. Protein: CASSYAGGYGYTF.

This clone was seen a single time. The rearrangement uses TRBV2 and TRBJ1-5; a weak D match, TRBD1 (6 bases). In germline, CDR1 is SNHLY, CDR2 FYNNEI. Trimming took 9 bases from V and 7 from J, leaving 13 bases between them. This CDR3 region has 12 residues. The CDR3, as DNA: TGTGCCAGTAAACCACAGGGACAGCCCCAGCATTTT. Encoded protein: CASKPQGQPQHF. Full variable domain (rest looked up from reference TRBV2 and TRBJ1-5): EPEVTQTPSHQVTQMGQEVILRCVPISNHLYFYWYRQILGQKVEFLVSFYNNEISEKSEIFDDQFSVERPDGSNFTLKIRSTKLEDSAMYFCASKPQGQPQHFGDGTRLSIL.

The V and J genes are TRBV27 and TRBJ1-1, with D possibly matching TRBD1 (6 bases). Trimming shortened V by 2 bases and J by 2 bases, and 9 bases separated the two germline ends. Germline V gives CDR1 MNHEY, CDR2 SMNVEV (reference sequence). CDR3 length equals 14 residues. This CDR3 reads CASSLRTVNTEAFF. CDR3 nucleotide sequence: TGTGCCAGCAGTTTAAGGACAGTTAACACTGAAGCTTTCTTT.

The chain employs TRBV7-2 and TRBJ2-7, with D maybe TRBD2 (5 bases). CDR1 is SGHTA, CDR2 FQGNSA, per germline. CDR3 length equals 10 residues. V gave up 8 bases and J gave up 3 bases, with 5 bases separating them. CDR3 sequence reads: CASGSYEQYF. The CDR3, as DNA: TGTGCCAGCGGGAGCTACGAGCAGTACTTC.

This clone was observed a single time. This rearrangement joins TRBV29-1 to TRBJ2-3; 9 nucleotides agree with TRBD1. CDR3 size: 13 residues. The V segment lost 7 bases and the J segment 0 bases; nucleotides outside the gene matches: 2. Germline assignment: CDR1 SQVTM and CDR2 ANQGSEA. The CDR3 DNA sequence: TGCAGCGGAGGGACAGGGAGCACAGATACGCAGTATTTT. This gives the protein CSGGTGSTDTQYF.

The J gene is TRBJ1-1, the V gene TRBV7-3; D is unclear. V was shortened by 1 base and J by 1 base, with 7 bases between the two germline ends. The CDR3 runs to 14 residues. CDR1 SGHTA and CDR2 FQGTGA come from the germline V gene. CDR3 protein: CASSLSHRNTEAFF. CDR3 bases: TGTGCCAGCAGCTTAAGTCACAGGAACACTGAAGCTTTCTTT.

This chain connects TRBV6-4 to TRBJ2-1; D is possibly TRBD1 (6 bases). This CDR3 comprises 15 residues. The V and J ends lost 4 bases and 4 bases respectively, with 14 bases between them. Germline V gives CDR1 MRHNA, CDR2 SNTAGT. The CDR3 region is CASSAEGVSYNEQFF. The CDR3 coding sequence is TGTGCCAGCAGTGCCGAGGGGGTATCTTACAATGAGCAGTTCTTC.

V and J are TRBV2 and TRBJ2-2; 8 positions match TRBD2. V shed 7 bases, J shed 8 bases, and the junction held 9 bases outside the gene matches. In germline, CDR1 is SNHLY, CDR2 FYNNEI. This CDR3 is 14 amino acids long. The CDR3 DNA reads as TGTGCCAGCATGAGACTAGCGTCCTTGGGGGAGCTGTTTTTT. Translation: CASMRLASLGELFF.

The V and J genes are TRBV18 and TRBJ2-1; the match to TRBD2 covers 8 bases. Germline CDR1 reads KGHSH; CDR2 reads LQKENI. The CDR3 consists of 16 residues. With 2 bases clipped from V and 7 bases from J, the junction kept 10 bases outside the gene matches. The CDR3 region has the DNA TGTGCCAGCTCACCAGCTTTTGTAGCGGGAAATAATGAGCAGTTCTTC. Residues: CASSPAFVAGNNEQFF.

The chain joins TRBV5-1 to TRBJ2-2, with 12 bases identical to TRBD2. Germline V CDR1 and CDR2: SGHRS, YFSETQ. The V segment lost 6 bases and the J segment 4 bases; nucleotides outside the gene matches: 10. This CDR3 has 17 residues. The CDR3 reads CASTLAGGPLGTGELFF. CDR3 nucleotide sequence: TGCGCCAGCACCCTAGCGGGAGGGCCGTTGGGCACCGGGGAGCTGTTTTTT.

The sample holds one count of this clone. V is TRBV7-9 and J is TRBJ1-2, with 9 bases matching TRBD1. The CDR3 sequence is 13 residues long. V was clipped by 5 bases and J by 8 bases; unmatched bases: 6. Germline CDR1 reads SEHNR; CDR2 reads FQNEAQ (reference sequence). The CDR3 nucleotides are TGTGCCAGCAGCCTGGACAGGGGTAAGGGCTACACCTTC. Its translation is CASSLDRGKGYTF.

V gene TRBV28 combines with J gene TRBJ2-7; perhaps TRBD2 as D (5 bases). In germline, CDR1 is MDHEN, CDR2 SYDVKM. V was trimmed by 7 bases and J by 5 bases, leaving 12 bases between them. The CDR3 contains 12 residues. CDR3 region: CASTARTDEQYF. CDR3 DNA sequence: TGTGCCAGCACCGCCCGGACTGACGAGCAGTACTTC.

This chain links TRBV28 with TRBJ2-1; 9 nucleotides line up with TRBD2. CDR1 is MDHEN, CDR2 SYDVKM, per germline. The V and J ends lost 7 bases and 5 bases, in that order; junction bases with no gene match: 6. The length of the CDR3 is 14 residues. The CDR3 DNA follows: TGTGCCAGCATTGTAGCGGGAGTAGACAATGAGCAGTTCTTC. It is translated as CASIVAGVDNEQFF.

J is TRBJ1-3 and V is TRBV6-1; TRBD1 might be the D (6 bases). CDR3 size: 16 residues. From germline, CDR1 is MNHNS and CDR2 SASEGT. V lost 4 bases and J lost 4, with 17 bases in between. CDR3 amino acids: CASSGSSGTPGNTIYF. CDR3 nucleotide sequence: TGTGCCAGCAGTGGTTCATCCGGGACACCAGGAAACACCATATATTTT.

The chain recombines TRBV27 with TRBJ2-7, with 9 bases aligning to TRBD2. The V segment lost 5 bases and the J segment 2 bases; nucleotides outside the gene matches: 7. The CDR3 contains 15 residues. Germline V CDR1 and CDR2: MNHEY, SMNVEV (reference sequence). The CDR3 nucleotides are TGTGCCAGCAGTGCCACTAGCGGGTTTACCTACGAGCAGTACTTC. As protein: CASSATSGFTYEQYF.

The table lists this clone with a count of one. V and J are TRBV6-1 and TRBJ2-1; D uncertain. The germline CDR1 and CDR2 sequences are MNHNS and SASEGT. V lost 4 bases and J 0 bases, leaving 7 bases between the germline ends. The CDR3 has 14 amino acids. The CDR3 is CASSVPYSYNEQFF. CDR3 nucleotides: TGTGCCAGCAGTGTCCCGTACTCCTACAATGAGCAGTTCTTC.

This clone was detected once. The J gene is TRBJ2-5, the V gene TRBV25-1, with a possible D match to TRBD2 (6 bases). Trimming cost V 4 bases and J 5 bases, with 14 bases left between them. The CDR3 length is 14 residues. From germline, CDR1 is MGHDK and CDR2 SYGVNS. The CDR3 protein is CASSGGGLYETQYF. The CDR3 nucleotides read TGTGCCAGCAGTGGTGGAGGGCTGTATGAGACCCAGTACTTC.

This chain uses TRBV6-5 with TRBJ2-1; weak D call: TRBD2 (5 bases). V was shortened by 4 bases and J by 7 bases, with 14 bases between the two germline ends. Germline V gene sequence: CDR1 MNHEY, CDR2 SVGAGI. CDR3 length: 14 amino acids. The CDR3 region is CASSLVGESNEQFF. CDR3 coding DNA: TGTGCCAGCAGTTTGGTGGGAGAGAGTAATGAGCAGTTCTTC.

This chain uses TRBV4-1 with TRBJ2-7; D not certain. The CDR3 has 12 residues. V lost 1 base, J lost 1 base, and 2 bases lay in between. CDR1 is MGHRA and CDR2 is YSYEKL in the germline V gene. This CDR3 is CASSQASYEQYF. CDR3 sequence (DNA): TGCGCCAGCAGCCAAGCTTCCTACGAGCAGTACTTC.

V usage is TRBV7-2 and J usage is TRBJ2-3, with 14 bases identical to TRBD2. Germline V CDR1 and CDR2: SGHTA, FQGNSA. This CDR3 contains 14 residues. With V trimmed by 6 bases and J by 4 bases, 0 bases remained unmatched. In DNA form, the CDR3 reads TGTGCCAGCAGGGGACTAGCGGGAGCAGATACGCAGTATTTT. Protein: CASRGLAGADTQYF. Supplemented by reference TRBV7-2 and TRBJ2-3, the full variable domain reads GAGVSQSPSNKVTEKGKDVELRCDPISGHTALYWYRQSLGQGLEFLIYFQGNSAPDKSGLPSDRFSAERTGGSVSTLTIQRTQQEDSAVYLCASRGLAGADTQYFGPGTRLTVL.

The chain joins TRBV7-2 to TRBJ2-2, with 7 bases lining up with TRBD1. V shed 3 bases and J 1 base; nucleotides not matched to a gene: 5. This CDR3 has 16 amino acids. The V gene's germline CDR1 is SGHTA and CDR2 FQGNSA. For the CDR3, the DNA is TGTGCCAGCAGCTTGCGACAGGGACGGAACACCGGGGAGCTGTTTTTT. Residues: CASSLRQGRNTGELFF.

This clone was observed a single time. J is TRBJ1-4 and V is TRBV4-3, with D possibly TRBD1 on 5 matching bases. Trimming took off 0 bases at V and 0 bases at J, with 11 bases between the two ends. There are 17 residues in the CDR3. CDR1 and CDR2 from the germline V gene are LGHNA and YSLEER. The CDR3 nucleotides are TGCGCCAGCAGCCAAGATCACGGGGGGGCAACTAATGAAAAACTGTTTTTT. Protein product: CASSQDHGGATNEKLFF.